This T cell receptor beta chain was identified during a study of blood T cells in healthy people across ages (dated by TCRdb to the mid-2010s). Regarding the complete study: Template switching captured roughly one uniquely barcoded TCR beta cDNA molecule per two T cells in model experiments. To track age-related changes in TCR beta repertoire diversity, the study relied on deep sequencing normalized with unique cDNA molecular identifiers. The donors were divided into four age groups: young (average approximately 16 years), middle-aged (approximately 39), aged (about 60) and long-lived (roughly 82). To avoid experimental bias, donors of different ages were spread randomly across the sequencing lanes. Using the same blood draw, the study looked at two additional independent replicas of 1 million unique cDNA reads for two donors, one aged 18 to 30 and the other aged 80 or older. The study at large found these results: Compared with the aged group, more naive CD4+ T cells, fewer expanded clones and increased TCR diversity were shown by the long-lived group, suggesting age selection. Conclusive comparison of naive and antigen-experienced compartments was prevented by the profiling of bulk unsorted PBMCs. As age increased, observed TCR beta diversity per million T cells dropped in a roughly linear way, and a significant reduction was already evident by age roughly 40. The CMV infection status of donors was not known, potentially confounding age-related changes in expanded clonotypes. Observed TCR beta diversity correlated strongly with the percentage of naive T cells measured by flow cytometry. Estimates of total diversity from one million sequenced T cells were regarded as lower bounds and underestimates.

Donors were approximately 42 systemically healthy Caucasian individuals from Russia aged roughly 6 to 95 years. Each donor gave ten milliliters of peripheral blood, drawn into EDTA-treated Vacutainer tubes. Ficoll-Paque density-gradient centrifugation was used to isolate PBMCs, with at least 7 million per sample. Trizol reagent was used to extract total RNA from PBMCs, with at least 5 micrograms per sample. Naive CD45RAhigh/CD27high T cell percentages were measured by flow cytometry on a PBMC aliquot from every donor. As to this clonotype: The clone's antigen remains unknown. No base quality values were provided; no much bigger clone lies one nucleotide off.

The library was produced with 5' RACE. Instrument on record: Illumina HiSeq 2500. A second roughly 7 to 11 cycle PCR used a sample-barcoded 5' primer and a J-beta primer mix. A unique molecular identifier was introduced onto each TCR beta cDNA molecule by a template-switch 5' adaptor carrying 12 random nucleotides. At least 3 million CDR3-containing paired-end reads were obtained from each sample. All of the RNA was converted into first-strand cDNA using the Mint cDNA synthesis kit, with a TRBC-specific oligonucleotide serving as the primer. All cDNA was treated with uracil-DNA glycosylase and then went through a first 18-cycle PCR with the universal primers M1SS and BC2_uni_R. As for the authors' bioinformatics: Each sample was normalized by randomly selecting 1 million high-quality reads, each carrying a distinct molecular identifier. Reads sharing molecular identifiers were discarded rather than binned into consensus sequences. MiTCR, run with a Q25 quality threshold and the strictest error-elimination algorithm, handled CDR3 identification, clonotype clustering and error correction. A nonparametric unseen species model with Euler transformation was used to estimate a lower bound on total TCR beta diversity. TCRdb's own reprocessing of the public reads used fastp at Q25 and MiXCR and kept productive beta chains. Identical CDR3 protein sequences are pooled into one entry, listed with their most common genes and DNA. TCRdb's processing, not the authors' own work, is the source of the V and J calls. The sample records around 670,000 distinct CDR3 sequences, less than 35% of which are singletons. Of the sample, 15% to 19% falls within the top ten clones.

The junction carries 10 bases between V and J, which are trimmed by 3 bases and 7 bases respectively. The CDR3 has 13 amino acids, counting the end cysteine and phenylalanine. The retained sequence is limited to the CDR3, 39 bases, with the frame set at the first base. Via the germline V gene (reference sequence), CDR1 is SEHNR and CDR2 FQNEAQ. Material for sequencing was blood. This chain joins TRBV7-9 to TRBJ2-1; the D gene is unclear. The sequence was collected from a woman of 80 years or more in good health. CDR3 loop: CASSFILGNEQFF. The nucleotide sequence is given as TGTGCCAGCAGCTTTATCTTGGGTAATGAGCAGTTCTTC.